One and the same sample provided the 10 T cell receptor beta chains below, sequenced in a study of CD8 T cells in ankylosing spondylitis. One entry per CDR3 protein results from TCRdb running MiXCR on the 5' RACE reads. The sample has 200,000 to 250,000 distinct CDR3 sequences, 25% to 30% seen once; the top ten hold more than 6.5%. Sequencing was done on a sample of blood, either unsorted or a sorted T cell fraction (not recorded which). The receptors come from a male donor with ankylosing spondylitis or in good health (not recorded which).

This clonotype came up a few times. The chain is built from TRBV29-1 and TRBJ1-2, with 9 nucleotides matching TRBD1. The CDR3 loop spans 12 amino acids. The ends lost 2 bases at V and 7 bases at J; junction bases unmatched: 2. Germline-derived CDR1 and CDR2 are SQVTM and ANQGSEA. Here the CDR3 reads CSVERTGVGYTF. The CDR3 nucleotides read TGCAGCGTTGAAAGGACAGGGGTTGGCTACACCTTC.

This clonotype has a count of ten or more. The chain couples TRBV11-2 to TRBJ1-2; possibly TRBD1 for D (6 bases). CDR3 length: 13 residues. In germline, CDR1 is SGHAT, CDR2 FQNNGV. V lost 4 bases and J 7 bases, leaving 13 bases between the germline ends. The CDR3 nucleotides are TGTGCCAGCAGCTCCCCAGGGGTCCGTGGCTACACCTTC. It yields the protein CASSSPGVRGYTF.

This clonotype appeared many times. The chain carries TRBV6-1 and TRBJ1-1, with D tentatively TRBD1 (6 bases). The V and J ends lost 6 bases and 1 base respectively, with 18 bases between them. The CDR3 is made up of 16 amino acids. Germline CDR1 and CDR2: MNHNS and SASEGT. For the CDR3, the DNA is TGTGCCAGCAGCCCAAGGCCCGGGACACGGAACACTGAAGCTTTCTTT. It yields the protein CASSPRPGTRNTEAFF.

This clonotype has just a few counts. V gene TRBV20-1 combines with J gene TRBJ2-1; TRBD2 aligns across 9 bases. The CDR3 contains 14 residues. Germline V lookup: CDR1 DFQATT, CDR2 SNEGSKA (reference sequence). Germline trimming cut 6 bases from V and 7 bases from J; bases unmatched to any gene: 10. The CDR3 region is CSATLGAGGNEQFF. For the CDR3, the DNA is TGCAGTGCCACATTAGGGGCGGGAGGGAATGAGCAGTTCTTC.

A few counts support this clonotype. The chain has TRBV20-1 and TRBJ1-2, with D uncertain. The CDR3 covers 10 residues. Germline lookup yields CDR1 DFQATT and CDR2 SNEGSKA (reference sequence). Trimming left V 7 bases short and J 8 bases short, with 11 bases between. CDR3 coding DNA: TGCAGTGTTAAGGGTCGAGGCTACACCTTC. Translation: CSVKGRGYTF.

This chain connects TRBV9 to TRBJ2-1; the match to TRBD2 covers 9 bases. The CDR3 runs to 14 residues. Germline V gene lookup returns CDR1 SGDLS and CDR2 YYNGEE. V lost 2 bases, J lost 14 bases, and 11 bases stayed unmatched. The CDR3 is CASSVRGAGGPKFF. As DNA, the CDR3 is TGTGCCAGCAGCGTTCGAGGGGCGGGAGGGCCGAAGTTCTTC.

This clonotype has a count of ten or more. The V and J genes are TRBV27 and TRBJ2-1, with 7 nucleotides matching TRBD2. The V segment lost 2 bases and the J segment 5 bases; nucleotides outside the gene matches: 21. In germline, CDR1 is MNHEY, CDR2 SMNVEV (reference sequence). This CDR3 comprises 20 residues. The CDR3 here is CASSLPFRGSGGRPNNEQFF. In DNA, the CDR3 is TGTGCCAGCAGTTTACCCTTCCGGGGTTCGGGCGGGAGACCCAACAATGAGCAGTTCTTC.

This clonotype was picked up a small number of times. V usage is TRBV29-1 and J usage is TRBJ1-5; 11 bases line up with TRBD1. The J segment lost 6 bases and the V segment lost 7 bases, leaving 5 bases of the junction unmatched. This CDR3 spans 13 amino acids. Germline values: CDR1 SQVTM, CDR2 ANQGSEA. The CDR3 protein is CSATGQGGQPQHF. CDR3 nucleotides: TGCAGCGCCACGGGACAGGGGGGTCAGCCCCAGCATTTT.

The V call is TRBV5-1, the J call TRBJ2-7, with 11 bases matching TRBD2. The CDR3 has 15 residues. With 4 bases clipped from V and 2 bases from J, the junction kept 5 bases outside the gene matches. Germline V gene lookup returns CDR1 SGHRS and CDR2 YFSETQ. CDR3 DNA: TGCGCCAGCAGCCCACTAGCGGGAGTACCCTACGAGCAGTACTTC. Translation gives CASSPLAGVPYEQYF.

This sequence joins TRBV9 and TRBJ1-5; D is undetermined. V dropped 2 bases and J dropped 5 bases, with 8 bases sitting between them. The CDR3 runs to 13 residues. Germline CDR1 and CDR2: SGDLS and YYNGEE. The CDR3 sequence: CASSVVPDQPQHF. CDR3 nucleotide sequence: TGTGCCAGCAGCGTTGTACCCGATCAGCCCCAGCATTTT.